Listed below are T cell receptor beta chains from one sample, sequenced in a study of T cells after posttransplantation cyclophosphamide. Data came from immunoSEQ multiplex PCR; TCRdb stores just in-frame clones and leaves some out. The sample contains 25,000 or so clones, about 84% of which appear only once. The sequencing sample was made of PBMCs. The receptors were sampled from a woman aged 55-70 years with a blood cancer, CMV-positive, and with a related stem cell donor. Both conserved end residues are part of each CDR3. D genes are given only for firm matches. The size entry is marked missing in some rows and otherwise reads once, few, many or a size class.

cdr3_nt: TGTGCCAGCTCACCGGGACTCCCCCCCGATGAGCAGTTCTTC
cdr3_aa: CASSPGLPPDEQFF
d_call: NA
clone_size: NA
j_call: TRBJ2-1
v_call: TRBV18

cdr3_nt: TGTGCCAGCAGTTGGGACAGGGGTGATTCACCCCTCCACTTT
cdr3_aa: CASSWDRGDSPLHF
d_call: TRBD1
clone_size: NA
j_call: TRBJ1-6
v_call: TRBV6-5

cdr3_nt: TGTGCCAGCAGCCGAAGCGGGAGGTTTAATGAGCAGTTCTTC
cdr3_aa: CASSRSGRFNEQFF
d_call: TRBD2
clone_size: few
j_call: TRBJ2-1
v_call: TRBV14

cdr3_nt: TGCGCCAGCAGCTTGGGACTCCGGACTAGCACAGATACGCAGTATTTT
cdr3_aa: CASSLGLRTSTDTQYF
d_call: NA
clone_size: NA
j_call: TRBJ2-3
v_call: TRBV5-1

cdr3_nt: TGTGCCAGCAGCTTAGTTCTAGCGGCCAACCAAGAGACCCAGTACTTC
cdr3_aa: CASSLVLAANQETQYF
d_call: TRBD2
clone_size: NA
j_call: TRBJ2-5
v_call: TRBV7-6

cdr3_nt: TGTGCTAGTGGTCAACTCCTAAACTACAATGAGCAGTTCTTC
cdr3_aa: CASGQLLNYNEQFF
d_call: NA
clone_size: NA
j_call: TRBJ2-1
v_call: TRBV12-5

cdr3_nt: TGTGCCAGCAGCCCCGGGACAGAGCTCAATCAGCCCCAGCATTTT
cdr3_aa: CASSPGTELNQPQHF
d_call: TRBD1
clone_size: NA
j_call: TRBJ1-5
v_call: TRBV5-6

cdr3_nt: TGTGCCAGCAGTCCAGACAGGGTATTTGGCTACACCTTC
cdr3_aa: CASSPDRVFGYTF
d_call: TRBD1
clone_size: NA
j_call: TRBJ1-2
v_call: TRBV6-5

cdr3_nt: TGTGCCAGCAGCAAACTAGCGGCTTACAATGAGCAGTTCTTC
cdr3_aa: CASSKLAAYNEQFF
d_call: TRBD2
clone_size: NA
j_call: TRBJ2-1
v_call: TRBV7-8

cdr3_nt: TGTGCCAGCAGCGAAACTAGCGGCGGCACAGATACGCAGTATTTT
cdr3_aa: CASSETSGGTDTQYF
d_call: TRBD2
clone_size: NA
j_call: TRBJ2-3
v_call: TRBV2